This T cell receptor beta chain was captured in a study of blood T cell repertoires in COVID-19. Study-level background: Material from acute and convalescent COVID-19 was sourced from the United States, Italy and Spain. T cells, B-cell-depleted T cells, or PBMCs provided the cDNA or gDNA that served as material.

Authors' analysis steps: How many nucleated cells were present was estimated from reference gene primer amplification. Data came from immunoSEQ multiplex PCR; TCRdb stores just in-frame clones and leaves some out. V and J calls and clone size are as listed in that table; D and trimming were resolved from the DNA. The profile shows about 130,000 clones, around 83% of them singletons. Per germline, CDR1 SGHTA and CDR2 FQGNSA. CDR3 length: 16 amino acids. The V segment lost 8 bases and the J segment 3 bases; nucleotides outside the gene matches: 12. The material sequenced was peripheral blood. This TCR was sampled from a man aged 55 to 70 with acute or convalescent COVID-19. The chain recombines TRBV7-2 with TRBJ2-7; TRBD2 matches 11 bases. In DNA form, the CDR3 reads TGTGCCAGCCGCAGGGCAAGACTAGCGGGAAGCTACGAGCAGTACTTC. Translating it yields CASRRARLAGSYEQYF.